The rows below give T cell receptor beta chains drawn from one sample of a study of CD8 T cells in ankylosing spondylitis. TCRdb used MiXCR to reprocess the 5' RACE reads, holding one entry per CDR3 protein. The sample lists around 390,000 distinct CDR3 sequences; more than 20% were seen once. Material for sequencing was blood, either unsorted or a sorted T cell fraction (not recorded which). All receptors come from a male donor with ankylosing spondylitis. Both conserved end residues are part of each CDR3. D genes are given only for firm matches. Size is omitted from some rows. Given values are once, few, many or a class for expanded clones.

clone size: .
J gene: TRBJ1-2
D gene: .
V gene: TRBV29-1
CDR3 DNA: TGCAGCGCACTTAACAGGGAGGTCGGCTATGGCTACACCTTC
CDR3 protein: CSALNREVGYGYTF

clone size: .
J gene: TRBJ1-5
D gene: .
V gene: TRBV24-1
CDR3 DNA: TGTGCCACCAGTGACCCCACTATAGGGGGCAATCAGCCCCAGCATTTT
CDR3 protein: CATSDPTIGGNQPQHF

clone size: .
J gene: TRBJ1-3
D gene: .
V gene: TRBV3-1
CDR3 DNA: TGTGCCAGCAGCCAGGGCTTTAGCTCTGGAAACACCATATATTTT
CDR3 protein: CASSQGFSSGNTIYF

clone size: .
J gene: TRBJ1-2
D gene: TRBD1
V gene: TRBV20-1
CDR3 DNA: TGCAGTGCTAGAGATGCGCAGGGGGTTTCCTATGGCTACACCTTC
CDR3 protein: CSARDAQGVSYGYTF

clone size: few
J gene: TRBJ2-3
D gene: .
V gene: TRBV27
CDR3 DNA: TGTGCCAGCAGTGCGAGCCGGACTGGGCCAGATACGCAGTATTTT
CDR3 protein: CASSASRTGPDTQYF

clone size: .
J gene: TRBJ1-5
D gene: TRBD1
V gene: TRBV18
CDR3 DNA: TGTGCCAGCTCACCATCACAGGGGTATCAGCCCCAGCATTTT
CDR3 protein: CASSPSQGYQPQHF

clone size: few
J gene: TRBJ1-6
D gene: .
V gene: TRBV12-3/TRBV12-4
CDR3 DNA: TGTGCCAGCAGCCAAGGACGACATTCACCCCTCCACTTT
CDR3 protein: CASSQGRHSPLHF

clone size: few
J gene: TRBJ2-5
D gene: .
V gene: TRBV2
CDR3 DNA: TGTGCCAGCAGGATCATGGAAACTCGCAAAGAGACCCAGTACTTC
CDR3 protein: CASRIMETRKETQYF

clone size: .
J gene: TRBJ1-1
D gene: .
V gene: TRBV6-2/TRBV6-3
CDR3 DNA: TGTGCCAGCAGTCTCCCGGGGGGGGCGAACACTGAAGCTTTCTTT
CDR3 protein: CASSLPGGANTEAFF

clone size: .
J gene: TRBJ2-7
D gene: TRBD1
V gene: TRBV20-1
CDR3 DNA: TGCAGTGCTAGAGACGACAGGGTTACCTACGAGCAGTACTTC
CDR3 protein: CSARDDRVTYEQYF

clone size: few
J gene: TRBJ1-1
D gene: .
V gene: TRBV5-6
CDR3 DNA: TGTGCCAGCAGCTTGTCCCCTGCCACTGAAGCTTTCTTT
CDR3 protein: CASSLSPATEAFF

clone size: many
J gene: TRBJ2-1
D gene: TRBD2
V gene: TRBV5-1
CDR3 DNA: TGCGCCAGCAGCCGACGGAGCGGGAGGGACGGGAATGAGCAGTTCTTC
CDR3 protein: CASSRRSGRDGNEQFF

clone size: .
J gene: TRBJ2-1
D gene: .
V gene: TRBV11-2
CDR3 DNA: TGTGCCAGCGAGTTCCTAGCCCTCGGCCATGAGCAGTTCTTC
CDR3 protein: CASEFLALGHEQFF

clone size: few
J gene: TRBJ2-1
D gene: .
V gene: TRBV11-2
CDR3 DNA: TGTGCCAGCAGCTTAGTAGTAGGATACAATGAGCAGTTCTTC
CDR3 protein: CASSLVVGYNEQFF

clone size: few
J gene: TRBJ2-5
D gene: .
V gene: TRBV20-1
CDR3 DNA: TGCAGTGCATCACACCGGACAGAAGAGACCCAGTACTTC
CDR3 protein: CSASHRTEETQYF